These 10 T cell receptor beta chains came from one sample sequenced in a study of shared clonotypes between healthy human individuals. Sequenced by immunoSEQ multiplex PCR; TCRdb stores in-frame clones only, minus some. The sample carries some 1.5 million clones, around 97% recorded once. Sequencing was carried out using naive CD4+ T cells sorted from blood. Documented subset: CD45RA+ positively selected. The origin of the receptors is a man between 25 and 39 years old in good health.

A note on this clone: This same CDR3 is encoded by further DNA sequences in the sample. This sequence joins TRBV28 and TRBJ2-7; 7 nucleotides line up with TRBD1. This CDR3 spans 14 amino acids. V trimming: 6 bases; J trimming: 2 bases; junction bases outside the gene matches: 7. Germline V lookup: CDR1 MDHEN, CDR2 SYDVKM. The CDR3 region is CASSPGTVTYEQYF. CDR3 in DNA: TGTGCCAGCAGCCCCGGGACAGTAACCTACGAGCAGTACTTC.

Concerning this clone itself: In the same sample, other DNA sequences code for this CDR3. J is TRBJ1-5 and V is TRBV2; D perhaps matches TRBD1 (5 bases). Deletions cut 9 bases from V and 4 bases from J, with 13 bases between. Germline CDR1 SNHLY, CDR2 FYNNEI. CDR3 length: 13 residues. CDR3 DNA: TGTGCCAGTGGGGGGACTGGTAATCAGCCCCAGCATTTT. It codes for CASGGTGNQPQHF.

The chain carries TRBV6-4 and TRBJ2-7; tentatively, D is TRBD1 or TRBD2 (5 bases each). V lost 2 bases and J 3 bases, leaving 14 bases between the germline ends. CDR3 length: 15 amino acids. Germline V gene lookup returns CDR1 MRHNA and CDR2 SNTAGT. Here the CDR3 DNA reads TGTGCCAGCAGTGACCGGGACGAAATGGACTACGAGCAGTACTTC. This codes for CASSDRDEMDYEQYF.

The genes are TRBV2 and TRBJ2-7, with TRBD1 matching over 8 bases. V gave up 7 bases and J gave up 0 bases; unmatched junction bases: 11. CDR3 size: 16 residues. The germline gives CDR1 SNHLY, CDR2 FYNNEI. DNA for the CDR3: TGTGCCAGCATCGAGGTGGGACAGGCGAGCTCCTACGAGCAGTACTTC. Amino acids: CASIEVGQASSYEQYF.

The V call is TRBV28, the J call TRBJ2-7; possibly TRBD1 for D (6 bases). CDR1 and CDR2 from the germline V gene are MDHEN and SYDVKM. CDR3 length equals 12 residues. Deletions cut 7 bases from V and 3 bases from J, with 10 bases between. CDR3 in amino acids: CASTRTDYEQYF. CDR3 coding DNA: TGTGCCAGCACCCGGACAGACTACGAGCAGTACTTC.

The chain combines TRBV9 with TRBJ2-1; 11 positions match TRBD2. Trimming at V came to 3 bases and at J to 8 bases, leaving 7 bases not matched to a gene. Germline values: CDR1 SGDLS, CDR2 YYNGEE. CDR3 length: 15 residues. In DNA form, the CDR3 reads TGTGCCAGCAGCGGTAGCGGGAGGGCCTGGGATGAGCAGTTCTTC. Translated: CASSGSGRAWDEQFF.

V usage is TRBV5-5 and J usage is TRBJ2-3, with 13 nucleotides matching TRBD2. This CDR3 contains 13 residues. J lost 14 bases, V lost 4 bases, and 7 bases had no gene match. CDR1 and CDR2 from the germline V gene are SGHKS and YYEKEE (reference sequence). CDR3 DNA: TGTGCCAGCAGCAACCCGGGACTAGCGGGATCGTATTTT. Its protein product is CASSNPGLAGSYF.

The gene calls are TRBV4-3 and TRBJ2-3, with D hard to call. Germline CDR1 is LGHNA and CDR2 is YSLEER. Trimming removed 2 bases from V and 6 bases from J, with 9 bases in between. The CDR3 is made up of 13 amino acids. The CDR3 DNA follows: TGCGCCAGCAGCCAATTAGTGCGGGATACGCAGTATTTT. This gives the protein CASSQLVRDTQYF.

This clone was observed a single time. The V gene is TRBV11-3, the J gene TRBJ2-3; tentative D call: TRBD1 (8 bases). Trimming took 5 bases from V and 4 from J, leaving 10 bases between them. The CDR3 has 13 residues. Germline loops: CDR1 SGHNT, CDR2 YENEEA. The CDR3 reads CASSTGGADTQYF. CDR3 coding DNA: TGTGCCAGCAGCACAGGGGGGGCAGATACGCAGTATTTT.

V and J are TRBV6-4 and TRBJ2-5, with D perhaps TRBD2 (6 bases). The CDR3 sequence is 12 residues long. Germline V gene data show CDR1 as MRHNA and CDR2 as SNTAGT. Trimming took off 7 bases at V and 4 bases at J, with 10 bases between the two ends. CDR3 protein: CASTDYGETQYF. CDR3 nucleotide sequence: TGTGCCAGCACGGACTACGGAGAGACCCAGTACTTC.